This TCR beta chain was sequenced during a study of blood T cell repertoires in COVID-19. Study-wide context: Italy, Spain and the United States were the sources of the convalescent and acute COVID-19 samples. T cells, B-cell-depleted T cells, or PBMCs supplied cDNA or gDNA.

This CDR3 is built from 15 residues. J was trimmed by 1 base and V by 1 base; bases with no gene match: 2. CDR1 is SGHRS, CDR2 YFSETQ, per germline. Method: immunoSEQ multiplex PCR; TCRdb's copy keeps in-frame clones and lacks some. This table holds 380,000 or so clones, approximately 89% found once. Source material: PBMCs or T cells enriched from blood (not recorded which). This TCR was sampled from a man between 25 and 39 years old who had recovered from COVID-19. V and J are TRBV5-1 and TRBJ1-1; TRBD1 matches 9 bases. This CDR3 is CASSLNRGRNTEAFF. The CDR3 nucleotides are TGCGCCAGCAGCTTGAACAGGGGGCGGAACACTGAAGCTTTCTTT.